This TCR beta chain was identified during a study of blood T cell repertoires in COVID-19. Study information: Spain, Italy and the United States supplied samples that represented acute and convalescent COVID-19.

This CDR3 has 15 amino acids. Germline V gene lookup returns CDR1 SGHTA and CDR2 FQGNSA. J gave up 8 bases and V 5 bases, and 11 bases lay outside the gene matches. The authors' processing: Amplification of reference gene primers provided the estimated nucleated cell counts. Sequencing used immunoSEQ multiplex PCR; TCRdb keeps in-frame clones, though not all of them. The V and J calls and clone size come from that table; D and trimming were worked out from the DNA. Here the sample spans under 250,000 clones, 70% to 90% being singletons. This rearrangement joins TRBV7-2 to TRBJ1-4, with 7 bases lining up with TRBD1. Sequencing input: peripheral blood. The clonotype was recovered from a man in his fifties with COVID-19, enrolled during active disease. The CDR3 here is CASSTQDRRWEKLFF. The DNA for the CDR3 is TGTGCCAGCAGCACCCAGGACAGGCGATGGGAAAAACTGTTTTTT.